This T cell receptor (beta chain) appears in the sequencing data of a study of shared clonotypes between healthy human individuals. Study details: In total, the donors were a couple of women and three men aged 18 to 49.

Clones were sequenced by immunoSEQ multiplex PCR, and TCRdb holds only the in-frame ones, with some missing. The repertoire holds some 200,000 clones, with about 93% as singletons. J gave up 5 bases and V 1 base, and 7 bases lay outside the gene matches. The CDR3 extends over 15 amino acids. CDR1 and CDR2 (germline): SGHTA, FQGNSA. The study separated CD4+ cells into CD45RA+ naive and CD45RA-negative memory subsets. Sequencing was performed on naive CD4+ T cells sorted from blood. Subset in this sample: CD45RA+ positively selected. This sequence joins TRBV7-2 and TRBJ2-5; TRBD1 matches 7 bases. This sequence originates from a woman in her thirties in good health. The CDR3 is CASSLENRGFETQYF. CDR3 nucleotides: TGTGCCAGCAGCTTAGAGAACAGGGGTTTCGAGACCCAGTACTTC.